The clone carrying this T cell receptor beta chain was seen once. Its antigen is as yet unknown. The data were taken from a study of cytomegalovirus exposure and HLA in healthy donors. Notes on the study in general: Altogether, 160 or so TCR beta chains were recorded as cytomegalovirus-associated.

CDR3 length: 13 amino acids. The ends were cut back, 1 base at V and 8 bases at J, with 8 bases in the middle. The germline V gene has CDR1 SEHNR and CDR2 FQNEAQ (reference sequence). The PCR employed 60 Vbeta primers together with 13 Jbeta primers. This table comes from immunoSEQ multiplex PCR, and its TCRdb copy is limited to in-frame clones, with some not included. The sample lists more than 110,000 clones, around 73% seen once, with around 14% in the top ten. This sequence joins TRBV7-9 and TRBJ1-4; D ambiguous. The TCR was taken from a human donor in good health. Sequencing was done on a sample of PBMCs. The CDR3 spells CASSLESGEKLFF. The CDR3 coding sequence is TGTGCCAGCAGCTTAGAATCGGGAGAAAAACTGTTTTTT.